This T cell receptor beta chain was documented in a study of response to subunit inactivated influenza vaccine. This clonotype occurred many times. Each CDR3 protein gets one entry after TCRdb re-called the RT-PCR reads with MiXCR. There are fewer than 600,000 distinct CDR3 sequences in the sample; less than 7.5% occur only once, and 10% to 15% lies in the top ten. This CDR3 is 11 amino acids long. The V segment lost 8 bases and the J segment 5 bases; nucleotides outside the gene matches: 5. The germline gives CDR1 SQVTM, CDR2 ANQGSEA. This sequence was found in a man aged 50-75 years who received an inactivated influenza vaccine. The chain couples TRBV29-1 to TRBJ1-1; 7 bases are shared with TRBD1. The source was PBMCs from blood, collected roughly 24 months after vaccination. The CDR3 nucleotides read TGCAGCTCATTCAGGGGGACTGAAGCTTTCTTT. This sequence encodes CSSFRGTEAFF.